This is a list of T cell receptor beta chains from one sample in a study of blood T cells in healthy people across ages. TCRdb analysed the 5' RACE reads with MiXCR anew, one entry per CDR3 protein. This table holds 1.5 million to 1.9 million distinct CDR3 sequences, 40% to 45% found once. Specimen: blood. The receptors shown here come from a woman aged 18-29 years in good health. CDR3s include the opening cysteine and the closing phenylalanine or tryptophan. A D gene is named only where the DNA matches it firmly. The size field is filled for only some rows; it gives once, few, many or a size class.

DNA	CDR3	V	J	D	size
TGCGCCAGCAGCCAAGATGGGTTTAGCAATCAGCCCCAGCATTTT	CASSQDGFSNQPQHF	TRBV4-1	TRBJ1-5	.	few
TGTGCCAGCAGCTTGATGACTCCGGATAATTCACCCCTCCACTTT	CASSLMTPDNSPLHF	TRBV7-2	TRBJ1-6	.	.
TGTGCCAGCAGCCTCCTGACTAGCAGCGATACGCAGTATTTT	CASSLLTSSDTQYF	TRBV7-9	TRBJ2-3	TRBD2	.
TGTGCCACTCTGGGGCGGGTAAACTCCTACGAGCAGTACTTC	CATLGRVNSYEQYF	TRBV10-3	TRBJ2-7	.	few
TGTGCCAGCAGCAACTGGACAGTTAGCAATCAGCCCCAGCATTTT	CASSNWTVSNQPQHF	TRBV7-2	TRBJ1-5	.	.
TGTGCCAGCAGCCGCCATGGAGCAGGTCCCAATGAGCAGTTCTTC	CASSRHGAGPNEQFF	TRBV7-2	TRBJ2-1	.	.
TGCGCCAGCAGCCATGCCTCGGGACGCCACGAGGGGCAGTACTTC	CASSHASGRHEGQYF	TRBV4-3	TRBJ2-7	.	.
TGTGCCAGCAGCTTTGGTCGCCGTACTAGCGGGGGTCCAGATACGCAGTATTTT	CASSFGRRTSGGPDTQYF	TRBV11-2	TRBJ2-3	TRBD2	.
TGTGCCAGCAGCATACAGGGAAAAAACATTCAGTACTTC	CASSIQGKNIQYF	TRBV7-2	TRBJ2-4	.	few
TGCAGTGCTAGTAGGGACAGGGTATATGAGCAGTTCTTC	CSASRDRVYEQFF	TRBV20-1	TRBJ2-1	TRBD1	few